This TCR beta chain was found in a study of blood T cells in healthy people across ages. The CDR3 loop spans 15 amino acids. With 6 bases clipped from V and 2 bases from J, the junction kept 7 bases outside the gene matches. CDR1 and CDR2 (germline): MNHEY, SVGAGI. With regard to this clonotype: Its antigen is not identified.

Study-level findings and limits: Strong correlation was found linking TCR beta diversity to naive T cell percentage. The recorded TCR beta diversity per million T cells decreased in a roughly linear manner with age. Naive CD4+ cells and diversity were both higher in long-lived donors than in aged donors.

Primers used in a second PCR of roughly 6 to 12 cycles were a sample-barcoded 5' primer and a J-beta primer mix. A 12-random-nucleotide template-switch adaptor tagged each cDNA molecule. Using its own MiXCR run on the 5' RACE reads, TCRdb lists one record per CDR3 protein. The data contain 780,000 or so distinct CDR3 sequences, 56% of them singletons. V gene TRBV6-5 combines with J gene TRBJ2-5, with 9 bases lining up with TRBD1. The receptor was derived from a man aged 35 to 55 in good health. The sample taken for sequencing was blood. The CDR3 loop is CASSSTGGVQETQYF. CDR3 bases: TGTGCCAGCAGCTCGACAGGGGGGGTTCAAGAGACCCAGTACTTC.